This TCR beta chain was recovered during a study of T cells after yellow fever vaccination. Study findings and constraints: The booster saw the reappearance of most primary-vaccination clones (approximately 97% CD4, 80% to 90% CD8). Relatively few clonotypes were ones that appeared in both CD4 and CD8 compartments.

Remarks on this clonotype: The antigen is not known.

Generation of TCR cDNA used 5'RACE template switching (which added a universal primer site and UMIs). Via MiXCR, TCRdb re-called the 5' RACE reads, giving one row per CDR3 protein. The sample has hundreds of thousands of distinct CDR3 sequences; about 12% are singletons. This CDR3 comprises 17 residues. The germline gives CDR1 SGHRS, CDR2 YFSETQ. V trimming: 4 bases; J trimming: 5 bases; junction bases outside the gene matches: 14. The source was PBMCs, collected on the day of the yellow fever booster vaccination. The receptor comes from a man aged 25 to 45 who received the YFV17D yellow fever vaccine. V gene TRBV5-1 combines with J gene TRBJ1-1, with TRBD1 matching over 10 bases. The CDR3 region has the DNA TGCGCCAGCAGCCCCGCCGGGGGGACAGGGGATAGGACTGAAGCTTTCTTT. Translating it yields CASSPAGGTGDRTEAFF.